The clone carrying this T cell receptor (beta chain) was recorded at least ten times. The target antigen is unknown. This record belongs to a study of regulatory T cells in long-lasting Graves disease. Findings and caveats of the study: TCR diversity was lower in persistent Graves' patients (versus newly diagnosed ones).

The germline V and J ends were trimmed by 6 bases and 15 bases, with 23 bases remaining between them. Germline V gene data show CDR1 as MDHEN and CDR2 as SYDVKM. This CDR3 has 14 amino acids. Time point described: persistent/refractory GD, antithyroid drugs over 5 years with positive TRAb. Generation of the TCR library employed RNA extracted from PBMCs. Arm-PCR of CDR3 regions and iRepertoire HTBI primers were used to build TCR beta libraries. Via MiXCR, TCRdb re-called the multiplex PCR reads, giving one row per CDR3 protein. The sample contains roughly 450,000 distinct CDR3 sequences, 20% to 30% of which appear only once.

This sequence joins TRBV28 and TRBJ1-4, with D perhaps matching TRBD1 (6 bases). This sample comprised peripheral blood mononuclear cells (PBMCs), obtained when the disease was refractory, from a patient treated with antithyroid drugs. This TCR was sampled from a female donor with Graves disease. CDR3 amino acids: CASRPGGGDEKVFF. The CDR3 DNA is TGTGCCAGCAGGCCCGGAGGGGGAGATGAAAAGGTGTTTTTT.